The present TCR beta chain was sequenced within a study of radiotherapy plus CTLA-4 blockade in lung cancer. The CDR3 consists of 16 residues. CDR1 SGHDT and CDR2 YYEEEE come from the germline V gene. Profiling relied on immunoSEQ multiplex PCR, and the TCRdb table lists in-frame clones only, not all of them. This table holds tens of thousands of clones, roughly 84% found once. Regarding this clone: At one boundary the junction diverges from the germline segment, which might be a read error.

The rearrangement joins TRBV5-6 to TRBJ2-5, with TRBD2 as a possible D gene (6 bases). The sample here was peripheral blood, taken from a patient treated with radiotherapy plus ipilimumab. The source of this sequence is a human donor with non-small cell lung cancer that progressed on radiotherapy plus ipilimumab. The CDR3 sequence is CTSSLTAGPGGETQYF. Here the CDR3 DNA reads TGTACCAGCAGCTTGACCGCGGGACCCGGAGGAGAGACCCAGTACTTC.